A selection of T cell receptor beta chains follows, all from one sample in a study of CD8 T cells in Susac syndrome. TCRdb reprocessed the immunoSEQ multiplex PCR reads with MiXCR, giving one entry per CDR3 protein. This sample yields roughly 250,000 distinct CDR3 sequences, of which about 95% are seen a single time; around 0.093% belongs to the top ten. The sample comprised CD4+ T cells from PBMCs. The receptor source for this set is a human donor with Susac syndrome. Each CDR3 is given with its conserved first and last residue. The D gene is left open where the match is weak. Clone size is given for some rows only: seen once, a few or many times, or a class if the clone is expanded.

v_gene	j_gene	d_gene	abundance	CDR3nt	CDR3aa
TRBV12-3/TRBV12-4	TRBJ2-3	-	-	TGTGCCAGCAGTTTACATCGTGGCGGTCCCACAGATACGCAGTATTTT	CASSLHRGGPTDTQYF
TRBV12-3/TRBV12-4	TRBJ2-7	TRBD1	once	TGTGCCAGCAGGGCACAGACAGGGGCCTACGAGCAGTACTTC	CASRAQTGAYEQYF
TRBV29-1	TRBJ2-2	TRBD1	-	TGCAGCGTTGGGAGTCGACAGGGACCCGGGGAGCTGTTTTTT	CSVGSRQGPGELFF
TRBV5-1	TRBJ1-2	-	-	TGCGCCAGCTTCGAGGGCGATCACGATGGCTACACCTTC	CASFEGDHDGYTF
TRBV29-1	TRBJ1-4	TRBD1	-	TGCAGCGTTGACGCCGGGACAGGGAATGAAAAACTGTTTTTT	CSVDAGTGNEKLFF
TRBV28	TRBJ1-2	-	-	TGTGCCAGCAGTCCGACAGAGCACTATGGCTACACCTTC	CASSPTEHYGYTF
TRBV11-2	TRBJ2-3	TRBD2	-	TGTGCCAGCAGCTCGGGACTAGCGGCTAGCACAGATACGCAGTATTTT	CASSSGLAASTDTQYF
TRBV20-1	TRBJ2-7	-	-	TGCAGTGGGAGGGGGTCCTCCTACGAGCAGTACTTC	CSGRGSSYEQYF
TRBV12-3/TRBV12-4	TRBJ2-1	-	-	TGTGCCAGCAGTTTTACGGGAAAATACTACTCCTACAATGAGCAGTTCTTC	CASSFTGKYYSYNEQFF
TRBV4-2	TRBJ2-3	-	-	TGTGCCAGCAGCCAAGATCGGGGGGCGTTGGTAGATACGCAGTATTTT	CASSQDRGALVDTQYF
TRBV3-1	TRBJ2-2	TRBD1	-	TGTGCTGCCGGGGACAGCAACACCGGGGAGCTGTTTTTT	CAAGDSNTGELFF
TRBV20-1	TRBJ2-1	TRBD2	-	TGCAGTGCCAGACTAGCGGGGGGCAATGAGCAGTTCTTC	CSARLAGGNEQFF
TRBV7-7	TRBJ1-4	-	-	TGTGCTAGCAGCTTAGGGGGGAGTCCTAATGAAAAACTGTTTTTT	CASSLGGSPNEKLFF
TRBV30	TRBJ2-7	-	-	TGTGCCTGGAGTGACGTGTACGAGCAGTACTTC	CAWSDVYEQYF
TRBV5-6	TRBJ1-4	TRBD1	-	TGTGCCAGCAGCTCAGTCCCGGGACAGAGTGAAAAACTGTTTTTT	CASSSVPGQSEKLFF
TRBV20-1	TRBJ2-1	TRBD2	once	TGCAGTGCTAGGGGGGGGACTAGCAGATACAATGAGCAGTTCTTC	CSARGGTSRYNEQFF
TRBV18	TRBJ2-1	-	-	TGTGCCAGCTCACCCGGGGGAGATGAGCAGTTCTTC	CASSPGGDEQFF
TRBV12-5	TRBJ2-2	-	-	TGTGCTAGTGGTATCAGGGGGCTGCTAGCGGCGAACACCGGGGAGCTGTTTTTT	CASGIRGLLAANTGELFF
TRBV3-1	TRBJ2-7	-	-	TGTGCCAGCAGCCAGGTACGGGGCGTTTACGAGCAGTACTTC	CASSQVRGVYEQYF
TRBV20-1	TRBJ2-5	TRBD1	-	TGCAGTGCTATTGCCGGGACAGGGGCCCAAGAGACCCAGTACTTC	CSAIAGTGAQETQYF
TRBV7-9	TRBJ2-3	-	once	TGTGCCAGCAGCTTAGAGAGTAGGACAGATACGCAGTATTTT	CASSLESRTDTQYF
TRBV12-3/TRBV12-4	TRBJ2-3	-	-	TGTGCCAGCAGTTTAGCGAAGGGAGATACGCAGTATTTT	CASSLAKGDTQYF
TRBV29-1	TRBJ2-1	-	-	TGCAGCGGACGCAGTGAGCGCTCGACCCTCTACAATGAGCAGTTCTTC	CSGRSERSTLYNEQFF
TRBV28	TRBJ2-1	TRBD2	-	TGTGCCAGCAGTTTGGGGGCTAGCGGGAGGATTGAGCAGTTCTTC	CASSLGASGRIEQFF
TRBV6-2/TRBV6-3	TRBJ2-1	-	-	TGTGCCAGCAGTCATCGGACTAACCATGAGCAGTTCTTC	CASSHRTNHEQFF
TRBV4-1	TRBJ1-5	-	-	TGCGCCAGCAGCCAAGATCCGGTACGCAGGGCGGGGATCAGCAATCAGCCCCAGCATTTT	CASSQDPVRRAGISNQPQHF
TRBV4-1	TRBJ1-3	-	-	TGCGCCAGCAGCCAGGGGTTCTCTGGAAACACCATATATTTT	CASSQGFSGNTIYF
TRBV6-6	TRBJ2-6	-	-	TGTGCCAGCAGTCCCTCAGTGAGCTCTGGGGCCAACGTCCTGACTTTC	CASSPSVSSGANVLTF
TRBV20-1	TRBJ1-2	TRBD1	-	TGCAGTGCCTACAGGGACAGGGACGTTAATGGCTACACCTTC	CSAYRDRDVNGYTF
TRBV5-1	TRBJ1-1	-	-	TGCGCCAGCAGCTTCCCTGGAGGGCTGAACACTGAAGCTTTCTTT	CASSFPGGLNTEAFF
TRBV6-2/TRBV6-3	TRBJ1-5	-	once	TGTGCCAGCAGTTACTCCCCTAAGCCCCAGCATTTT	CASSYSPKPQHF
TRBV19	TRBJ1-1	-	-	TGTGCCAGTAGAAGCCTTGGGACATTAAACACTGAAGCTTTCTTT	CASRSLGTLNTEAFF
TRBV5-1	TRBJ1-2	-	once	TGCGCCAGCAGCTTGGTTGCGGGGACGGACTATGGCTACACCTTC	CASSLVAGTDYGYTF
TRBV20-1	TRBJ1-5	TRBD1	-	TGCAGTGCTAGAGCCCCCGGACAGGCGGGCAATCAGCCCCAGCATTTT	CSARAPGQAGNQPQHF
TRBV29-1	TRBJ1-1	-	-	TGCAGCGGTACGAGACAGGACAACACTGAAGCTTTCTTT	CSGTRQDNTEAFF
TRBV28	TRBJ2-3	-	-	TGTGCCAGCAGTTTGGATCGTCTGTTCAAGTATTTT	CASSLDRLFKYF
TRBV20-1	TRBJ2-1	TRBD2	-	TGCAGTGCTGAGGGACTAGCGAAAAACAATGAGCAGTTCTTC	CSAEGLAKNNEQFF
TRBV27	TRBJ2-3	TRBD1	-	TGTGCCAGCAAACACACCGTCCCGGGACAGCGGCCAGATACGCAGTATTTT	CASKHTVPGQRPDTQYF
TRBV7-9	TRBJ2-1	-	-	TGTGCCAGCAGCGCACGGACAGATGAGCAGTTCTTC	CASSARTDEQFF
TRBV1	TRBJ1-4	-	-	TGCACCAGCAGTCTTAGGCCCCTACGGAACGAAAAACTGTTTTTT	CTSSLRPLRNEKLFF